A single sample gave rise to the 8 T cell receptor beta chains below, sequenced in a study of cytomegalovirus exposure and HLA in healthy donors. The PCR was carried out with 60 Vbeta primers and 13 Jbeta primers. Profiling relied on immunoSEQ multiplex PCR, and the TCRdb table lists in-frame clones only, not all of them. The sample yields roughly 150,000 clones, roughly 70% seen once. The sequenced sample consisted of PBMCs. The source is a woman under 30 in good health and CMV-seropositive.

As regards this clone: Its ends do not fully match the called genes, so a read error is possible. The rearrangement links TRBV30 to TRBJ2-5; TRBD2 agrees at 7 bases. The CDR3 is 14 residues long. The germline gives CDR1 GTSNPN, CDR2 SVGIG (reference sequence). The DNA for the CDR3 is TGTGCCTGGAACGGGGCCGGGAGGCAAGGGACCCAGTACTTC. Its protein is CAWNGAGRQGTQYF.

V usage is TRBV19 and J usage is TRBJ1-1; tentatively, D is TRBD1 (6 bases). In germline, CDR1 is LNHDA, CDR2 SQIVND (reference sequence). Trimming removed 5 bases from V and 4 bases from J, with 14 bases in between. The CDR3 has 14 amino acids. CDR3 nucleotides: TGTGCCAGTAGTGTACAGGGTGAGGGCACTGAAGCTTTCTTT. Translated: CASSVQGEGTEAFF.

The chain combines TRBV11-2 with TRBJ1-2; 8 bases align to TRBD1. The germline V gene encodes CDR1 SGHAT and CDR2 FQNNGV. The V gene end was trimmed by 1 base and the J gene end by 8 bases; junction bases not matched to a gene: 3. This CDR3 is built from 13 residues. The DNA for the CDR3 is TGTGCCAGCAGCTTAGGACAGGGGAGGGGCTACACCTTC. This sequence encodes CASSLGQGRGYTF.

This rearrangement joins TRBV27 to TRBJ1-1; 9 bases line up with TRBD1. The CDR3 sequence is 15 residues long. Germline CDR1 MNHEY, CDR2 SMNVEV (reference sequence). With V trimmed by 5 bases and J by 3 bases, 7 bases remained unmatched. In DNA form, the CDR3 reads TGTGCCAGCAGTGAGACACAGGGGGCGTACACTGAAGCTTTCTTT. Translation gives CASSETQGAYTEAFF.

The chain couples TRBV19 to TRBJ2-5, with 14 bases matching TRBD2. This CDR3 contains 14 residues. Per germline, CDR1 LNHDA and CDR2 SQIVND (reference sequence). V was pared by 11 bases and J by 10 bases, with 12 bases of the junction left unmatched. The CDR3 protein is CAGKRLAGGIVQYF. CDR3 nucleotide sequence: TGTGCCGGGAAACGACTAGCGGGGGGGATAGTCCAGTACTTC.

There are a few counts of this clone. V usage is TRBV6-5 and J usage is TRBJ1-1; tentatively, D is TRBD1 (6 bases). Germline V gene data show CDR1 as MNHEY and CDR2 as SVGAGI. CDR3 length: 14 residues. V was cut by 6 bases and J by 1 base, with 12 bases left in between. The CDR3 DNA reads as TGTGCCAGCAGACCCGGACAGACGAACACTGAAGCTTTCTTT. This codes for CASRPGQTNTEAFF.

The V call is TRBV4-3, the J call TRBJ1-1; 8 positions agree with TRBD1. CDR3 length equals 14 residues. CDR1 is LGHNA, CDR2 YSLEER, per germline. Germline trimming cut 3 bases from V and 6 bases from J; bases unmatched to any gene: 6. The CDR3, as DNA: TGCGCCAGCAGCCACTGGCAGGGGGCCCCTGAAGCTTTCTTT. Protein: CASSHWQGAPEAFF.

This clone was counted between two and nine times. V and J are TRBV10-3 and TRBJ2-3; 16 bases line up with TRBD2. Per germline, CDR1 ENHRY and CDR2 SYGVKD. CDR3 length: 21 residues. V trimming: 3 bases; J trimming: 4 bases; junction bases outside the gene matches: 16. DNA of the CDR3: TGTGCCATCAGTGATCGGGGACTAGCGGGGGGGCCCTCCCATCCCCCAGATACGCAGTATTTT. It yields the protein CAISDRGLAGGPSHPPDTQYF.